These 30 T cell receptor beta chains came from one sample sequenced in a study of blood T cell repertoires in COVID-19. The protocol was immunoSEQ multiplex PCR, while the TCRdb copy is restricted to in-frame clones and leaves out a portion. The table records 140,000 or so clones, over 80% of them present only once. Material: peripheral blood. All receptors come from a woman older than 75 with acute or convalescent COVID-19.

V is TRBV5-1 and J is TRBJ2-5; D is perhaps TRBD1 (5 bases). Germline lookup yields CDR1 SGHRS and CDR2 YFSETQ. V was pared by 0 bases and J by 4 bases, with 13 bases between. CDR3 length equals 15 residues. The CDR3 loop reads CASSLVGSRGETQYF. As DNA, the CDR3 is TGCGCCAGCAGCTTGGTAGGATCAAGGGGAGAGACCCAGTACTTC.

The chain couples TRBV6-5 to TRBJ1-2; D is perhaps TRBD1 (5 bases). This CDR3 region has 15 residues. Trimming stripped 4 bases from V and 4 bases from J, with 16 bases between. Germline V CDR1 and CDR2: MNHEY, SVGAGI. CDR3 nucleotide sequence: TGTGCCAGCAGTTTAGGGGCGGCGACACTCTATGGCTACACCTTC. Its protein is CASSLGAATLYGYTF.

The chain links TRBV5-4 to TRBJ2-6, with D perhaps TRBD1 (5 bases). The germline V and J ends were trimmed by 0 bases and 2 bases, with 15 bases remaining between them. Germline assignment: CDR1 SGHNT and CDR2 YYREEE (reference sequence). This CDR3 has 18 residues. DNA for the CDR3: TGTGCCAGCAGCTTGGTAAGGCAGGGTCTTACTGGGGCCAACGTCCTGACTTTC. It translates to CASSLVRQGLTGANVLTF.

This rearrangement joins TRBV13 to TRBJ2-1; a weak D match, TRBD2 (5 bases). The V end lost 2 bases, the J end lost 3 bases, and 11 bases lay between the germline ends. The CDR3 is 15 residues long. Per the germline V gene, CDR1 is PRHDT and CDR2 is FYEKMQ (reference sequence). CDR3 sequence: CASSLWRNFYNEQFF. In DNA form, the CDR3 reads TGTGCCAGCAGCTTATGGAGGAATTTCTACAATGAGCAGTTCTTC.

This sequence joins TRBV19 and TRBJ2-1; 8 nucleotides match TRBD1. This CDR3 spans 14 amino acids. The J segment lost 9 bases and the V segment lost 8 bases, leaving 12 bases of the junction unmatched. Germline CDR1 LNHDA, CDR2 SQIVND (reference sequence). The CDR3 DNA reads TGTGCCAGTGGGTTGTACTCAGGGGGCAGTGAGCAGTTCTTC. Translation gives CASGLYSGGSEQFF.

The chain uses TRBV21-1 and TRBJ2-3; the tabulated D call, TRBD2, remains unverified against the DNA. TRBV21-1 is a pseudogene. There are 19 residues in the CDR3. Here the CDR3 reads CASSKAVRVGKIRTDTQYF. The CDR3, as DNA: TGTGCCAGCAGCAAAGCGGTGAGGGTCGGGAAGATTCGCACAGATACGCAGTATTTT.

The table lists this clone with a count of one. V and J are TRBV5-1 and TRBJ2-6; D uncertain. V was pared by 4 bases and J by 2 bases, with 7 bases between. Germline V gene lookup returns CDR1 SGHRS and CDR2 YFSETQ. This CDR3 is 14 amino acids long. This CDR3 is CASSGRAGANVLTF. Written as DNA, the CDR3 is TGCGCCAGCAGCGGCCGGGCTGGGGCCAACGTCCTGACTTTC.

CDR3 loop: CASSQDRYTEAFF. Here the CDR3 DNA reads TGTGCCAGCAGCCAGGACAGGTACACTGAAGCTTTCTTT. The genes are TRBV11-2 and TRBJ1-1, with 7 bases lining up with TRBD1. This CDR3 is built from 13 residues. J was trimmed by 3 bases and V by 5 bases; bases with no gene match: 3. Germline CDR1 reads SGHAT; CDR2 reads FQNNGV.

The chain combines TRBV28 with TRBJ1-4; perhaps TRBD1 as D (6 bases). Germline V gives CDR1 MDHEN, CDR2 SYDVKM. The CDR3 has 16 residues. V lost 4 bases and J lost 0, with 12 bases in between. CDR3 residues: CASSSHDRPTNEKLFF. CDR3 nucleotide sequence: TGTGCCAGCAGTTCCCATGACAGGCCAACTAATGAAAAACTGTTTTTT.

In its sample, this clone was seen once. The chain employs TRBV24-1 and TRBJ1-4; 8 bases map to TRBD1. Germline loops: CDR1 KGHDR, CDR2 SFDVKD. V shed 7 bases, J shed 8 bases, and the junction held 23 bases outside the gene matches. CDR3 length: 19 amino acids. The CDR3, as DNA: TGTGCCACCAGGGGGGCAGGGGGCGTTCCTTTTAGGAAGGGCGAAAAACTGTTTTTT. It translates to CATRGAGGVPFRKGEKLFF.

The rearrangement joins TRBV18 to TRBJ1-6, with 11 nucleotides matching TRBD1. The CDR3 runs 16 residues. V shed 3 bases, J shed 7 bases, and the junction held 5 bases outside the gene matches. Germline loops: CDR1 KGHSH, CDR2 LQKENI. The CDR3 nucleotides are TGTGCCAGCTCACCCCAGGGACAGGGGGGAAATTCACCCCTCCACTTT. It encodes CASSPQGQGGNSPLHF.

This rearrangement joins TRBV5-4 to TRBJ1-6, with 10 positions matching TRBD1. CDR1 and CDR2 (germline): SGHNT, YYREEE (reference sequence). CDR3 length: 15 residues. Trimming at V came to 2 bases and at J to 7 bases, leaving 3 bases not matched to a gene. The CDR3 here is CASSFQDRGNSPLHF. As DNA, the CDR3 is TGTGCCAGCAGCTTCCAGGACAGGGGGAATTCACCCCTCCACTTT.

CDR3 residues: CASSEARGAGYTIYF. The CDR3 nucleotides read TGTGCCAGCAGTGAAGCAAGGGGCGCAGGGTACACCATATATTTT. The genes are TRBV6-1 and TRBJ1-3; TRBD1 is a possible D gene (5 bases). Trimming cost V 0 bases and J 8 bases, with 14 bases left between them. The CDR3 consists of 15 residues. Per germline, CDR1 MNHNS and CDR2 SASEGT.

V usage is TRBV9 and J usage is TRBJ1-2; the match to TRBD1 covers 7 bases. The CDR3 runs to 14 residues. In germline, CDR1 is SGDLS, CDR2 YYNGEE. V was pared by 4 bases and J by 8 bases, with 11 bases of the junction left unmatched. CDR3 nucleotides: TGTGCCAGCAGCCTCCGAGGGGACAGTGAGGGCTACACCTTC. This encodes CASSLRGDSEGYTF.

This chain links TRBV24-1 with TRBJ2-3, with TRBD1 as a possible D gene (5 bases). Trimming shortened V by 5 bases and J by 8 bases, and 10 bases separated the two germline ends. Germline CDR1 is KGHDR and CDR2 is SFDVKD. The length of the CDR3 is 12 residues. DNA of the CDR3: TGTGCCACCAGTGGGAGCCAGGGTACGCAGTATTTT. It translates to CATSGSQGTQYF.

This clone was counted a single time. J is TRBJ2-1 and V is TRBV4-1; possible D gene TRBD1, 6 bases. Trimming cost V 4 bases and J 12 bases, with 16 bases left between them. CDR1 is MGHRA and CDR2 is YSYEKL in the germline V gene. This CDR3 region has 13 residues. The chain's CDR3 is CASSPGQILGQFF. The CDR3 nucleotides read TGCGCCAGCAGCCCCGGACAGATTCTTGGGCAGTTCTTC.

J is TRBJ1-2 and V is TRBV6-5, with 7 bases fitting TRBD1. Germline CDR1 MNHEY, CDR2 SVGAGI. Unmatched junction bases numbered 6, after V lost 7 bases and J lost 4 bases. This CDR3 has 13 residues. The CDR3 sequence: CASIPGGIYGYTF. The CDR3 DNA reads TGTGCCAGCATCCCAGGGGGAATCTATGGCTACACCTTC.

The chain has TRBV12-3 or TRBV12-4 and TRBJ1-2; no clear D gene. CDR3 length equals 12 residues. The V and J ends lost 0 bases and 8 bases respectively, with 7 bases between them. CDR3 DNA: TGTGCCAGCAGTTTAGCCCCCCTGGGCTACACCTTC. It specifies CASSLAPLGYTF.

The chain links TRBV3-1 (or the pseudogene TRBV3-2) to TRBJ1-5; D perhaps matches TRBD1 (5 bases). The V gene lost 0 bases and the J gene lost 5 bases, with 5 bases spanning the gap. The CDR3 covers 13 residues. CDR1 is LGHDT, CDR2 YNNKEL, per germline (reference sequence). CDR3 nucleotides: TGTGCCAGCAGCCAAGACAGGGATCAGCCCCAGCATTTT. Protein product: CASSQDRDQPQHF.

The V gene is TRBV12-3 or TRBV12-4, the J gene TRBJ1-2; the match to TRBD1 covers 8 bases. The CDR3 spans 13 residues. J lost 6 bases, V lost 5 bases, and 5 bases had no gene match. CDR3 nucleotides: TGTGCCAGCAGTAGACAGGGGCAGGATGGCTACACCTTC. This codes for CASSRQGQDGYTF.

The chain uses TRBV4-1 and TRBJ1-1; 9 nucleotides align to TRBD1. Per germline, CDR1 MGHRA and CDR2 YSYEKL. V gave up 0 bases and J gave up 3 bases; unmatched junction bases: 2. The CDR3 is 15 residues long. CDR3 in amino acids: CASSQDGQGYTEAFF. The CDR3 nucleotides read TGCGCCAGCAGCCAAGATGGACAGGGGTACACTGAAGCTTTCTTT.

V usage is TRBV5-4 and J usage is TRBJ2-3; 8 nucleotides line up with TRBD1. Losses at the gene ends were 6 bases for V and 1 base for J; bases not matched to a gene: 10. CDR1 is SGHNT and CDR2 is YYREEE in the germline V gene (reference sequence). The CDR3 is 16 amino acids. The CDR3 reads CASTLAAGQGTDTQYF. The DNA for the CDR3 is TGTGCCAGCACCCTAGCTGCGGGACAGGGCACAGATACGCAGTATTTT.

V gene TRBV24-1 combines with J gene TRBJ2-7; the D is unclear. The CDR3 contains 14 residues. Trimming cost V 1 base and J 1 base, with 7 bases left between them. Germline CDR1 reads KGHDR; CDR2 reads SFDVKD. The CDR3 reads CATSDFVQSYEQYF. The CDR3 DNA is TGTGCCACCAGTGATTTTGTACAGTCCTACGAGCAGTACTTC.

V usage is TRBV29-1 and J usage is TRBJ2-7, with 11 bases lining up with TRBD1. CDR1 and CDR2 from the germline V gene are SQVTM and ANQGSEA. CDR3 length: 13 amino acids. The V segment lost 4 bases and the J segment 5 bases; nucleotides outside the gene matches: 4. CDR3 in DNA: TGCAGCGTTGTCCGGACAGGGGGCAACGAGCAGTACTTC. This translates into CSVVRTGGNEQYF.

The chain recombines TRBV2 with TRBJ1-5; D might be TRBD1 (6 bases). In germline, CDR1 is SNHLY, CDR2 FYNNEI. Trimming stripped 7 bases from V and 3 bases from J, with 10 bases between. The CDR3 is 13 residues long. CDR3 nucleotides: TGTGCCAGCAAGCGGGACAACAATCAGCCCCAGCATTTT. Protein product: CASKRDNNQPQHF. The complete variable domain, with remaining parts taken from reference TRBV2 and TRBJ1-5, reads EPEVTQTPSHQVTQMGQEVILRCVPISNHLYFYWYRQILGQKVEFLVSFYNNEISEKSEIFDDQFSVERPDGSNFTLKIRSTKLEDSAMYFCASKRDNNQPQHFGDGTRLSIL.

The chain carries TRBV6-6 and TRBJ1-1; a weak D match, TRBD1 (5 bases). Germline values: CDR1 MNHNY, CDR2 SVGAGI (reference sequence). The V end lost 2 bases, the J end lost 1 base, and 14 bases lay between the germline ends. The length of the CDR3 is 16 residues. The CDR3 sequence: CASSYGGGFENTEAFF. In nucleotides, the CDR3 is TGTGCCAGCAGTTACGGGGGGGGGTTTGAGAACACTGAAGCTTTCTTT.

The chain couples TRBV7-2 to TRBJ2-2; possibly TRBD1 for D (5 bases). CDR3 length: 15 residues. V lost 5 bases and J 4 bases, leaving 14 bases between the germline ends. CDR1 and CDR2 from the germline V gene are SGHTA and FQGNSA. The CDR3 DNA reads TGTGCCAGCAGCCCTCAGACAGTTACCACCGGGGAGCTGTTTTTT. Translating it yields CASSPQTVTTGELFF.

The chain couples TRBV5-6 to TRBJ2-2; the match to TRBD1 covers 7 bases. In germline, CDR1 is SGHDT, CDR2 YYEEEE. Trimming cost V 4 bases and J 5 bases; bases outside gene matches: 5. The length of the CDR3 is 14 residues. The CDR3 loop is CASSLDRSTGELFF. CDR3 nucleotide sequence: TGTGCCAGCAGCCTGGACAGGTCTACCGGGGAGCTGTTTTTT.

The chain employs TRBV11-1 and TRBJ2-5, with TRBD2 matching 12 bases. The CDR3 runs 16 residues. V dropped 5 bases and J dropped 4; count of bases not matched to a gene: 8. The germline gives CDR1 SGHAT, CDR2 FQDESV (reference sequence). CDR3 in DNA: TGTGCCAGCAGCCCACCTAGCGGGGGGGCACTAGAGACCCAGTACTTC. Amino acid sequence: CASSPPSGGALETQYF.

The chain links TRBV19 to TRBJ1-2; D is uncertain. Germline values: CDR1 LNHDA, CDR2 SQIVND (reference sequence). CDR3 length: 14 residues. V was cut by 3 bases and J by 2 bases, with 10 bases left in between. CDR3 amino acids: CASSIGLANYGYTF. CDR3 coding DNA: TGTGCCAGTAGTATTGGTTTAGCCAACTATGGCTACACCTTC.